The next 12 T cell receptor beta chains were all read from a single sample in a study of T cell repertoires in cytomegalovirus infection. Via MiXCR, TCRdb re-called the reads, giving one row per CDR3 protein. The data show 500,000 to 600,000 distinct CDR3 sequences, approximately 17% seen once. Sequenced material: CD8+ T cells from PBMCs. These receptors were collected from a human donor in good health (CMV status not recorded). Some clones in this sample may be carry-over from other donors' samples.

The chain carries TRBV5-6 and TRBJ1-1, with D uncertain. This CDR3 spans 15 amino acids. V shed 0 bases and J shed 0 bases, with 9 bases lying between them. From germline, CDR1 is SGHDT and CDR2 YYEEEE. CDR3: CASSLEGGVNTEAFF. CDR3 DNA: TGTGCCAGCAGCTTGGAGGGAGGAGTGAACACTGAAGCTTTCTTT.

As regards this clonotype: The missing conserved phenylalanine or tryptophan at the end of this CDR3 makes a read error likely. The limits of the CDR3 on the DNA are not certain, so only TCRdb's listed CDR3 is given. The V call is TRBV7-6, the J call TRBJ2-1; the table's D gene call, TRBD1, was not cross checked with the DNA. Germline V gives CDR1 SGHVS, CDR2 FNYEAQ. Termini included, the CDR3 measures 14 amino acids. This chain's CDR3 is CASSSPGYRNEQLL.

A few counts support this clonotype. The CDR3 here is CSAREPGLGYNEQFF. Here the CDR3 DNA reads TGCAGTGCTAGAGAACCGGGACTAGGTTACAATGAGCAGTTCTTC. The V gene is TRBV20-1, the J gene TRBJ2-1; 8 bases match TRBD2. The CDR3 loop spans 15 amino acids. Trimming removed 0 bases from V and 4 bases from J; junction bases left unmatched: 5. Germline CDR1 and CDR2: DFQATT and SNEGSKA (reference sequence).

This clonotype came up many times. This chain links TRBV7-8 with TRBJ2-1, with 7 nucleotides matching TRBD1. Germline assignment: CDR1 SGHVS and CDR2 FQNEAQ. V gave up 5 bases and J gave up 6 bases; unmatched junction bases: 4. The CDR3 is 13 residues long. Here the CDR3 reads CASSLGTANEQFF. The CDR3 DNA reads as TGTGCCAGCAGCCTCGGGACAGCCAATGAGCAGTTCTTC.

Worth noting for this clonotype: Given a much more abundant clone one base away, this may be a read error. The genes are TRBV12-3 or TRBV12-4 and TRBJ1-1, with D hard to call. The ends were cut back, 3 bases at V and 7 bases at J, with 18 bases in the middle. This CDR3 contains 15 residues. As DNA, the CDR3 is TGTGCCAGCAGTTTTTGGAGACTAACTAAGGGTGAAGCTTTCTTT. It specifies CASSFWRLTKGEAFF.

This clonotype showed up just a few times. V gene TRBV12-5 combines with J gene TRBJ2-1, with 9 bases fitting TRBD2. V trimming: 6 bases; J trimming: 4 bases; junction bases outside the gene matches: 4. The length of the CDR3 is 14 residues. CDR1 is LGHNT and CDR2 is FRNRAP in the germline V gene. The chain's CDR3 is CASGPAGGYNEQFF. CDR3 bases: TGTGCTAGTGGGCCAGCGGGGGGTTACAATGAGCAGTTCTTC.

This clonotype was observed a handful of times. CDR3 sequence (DNA): TGTGCCAGCAGCCTTGGACAGGCCACTAACTATGGCTACACCTTC. Encoded protein: CASSLGQATNYGYTF. The chain carries TRBV27 and TRBJ1-2; 7 bases are a match to TRBD1. The CDR3 spans 15 residues. Germline values: CDR1 MNHEY, CDR2 SMNVEV (reference sequence). V trimming: 6 bases; J trimming: 0 bases; junction bases outside the gene matches: 7.

This clonotype was recorded a few times. The chain has TRBV25-1 and TRBJ2-2, with 10 bases lining up with TRBD2. V shed 6 bases, J shed 6 bases, and the junction held 10 bases outside the gene matches. Germline assignment: CDR1 MGHDK and CDR2 SYGVNS. This CDR3 is 16 amino acids long. Here the CDR3 DNA reads TGTGCCAGCAGCTATCATAGCGGGAGGCGATCCGGGGAGCTGTTTTTT. It translates to CASSYHSGRRSGELFF.

A note on this clonotype: This may stem from a read error, because a much larger clone lies one nucleotide away. No conserved phenylalanine or tryptophan ends this CDR3, so it is likely a read error. This sequence joins TRBV5-1 and TRBJ2-1; 11 bases are a match to TRBD1. V trimming: 4 bases; J trimming: 9 bases; junction bases outside the gene matches: 15. The CDR3 totals 17 residues. Per the germline V gene, CDR1 is SGHRS and CDR2 is YFSETQ. CDR3 sequence: CASSQKSVDRGRVEQFL. Here the CDR3 DNA reads TGCGCCAGCAGCCAGAAAAGCGTGGACAGGGGGCGGGTTGAGCAGTTCTTA.

This clonotype was counted ten times or more. This chain connects TRBV7-2 to TRBJ2-7; 11 nucleotides line up with TRBD1. The CDR3 loop spans 17 amino acids. Germline V gene sequence: CDR1 SGHTA, CDR2 FQGNSA. J was trimmed by 3 bases and V by 3 bases; bases with no gene match: 10. CDR3 loop: CASSFSGTGGAHYEQYF. The CDR3 bases are TGTGCCAGCAGCTTTTCCGGGACAGGGGGTGCTCACTACGAGCAGTACTTC.

There are many counts of this clonotype. This chain links TRBV27 with TRBJ1-4; TRBD1 aligns across 7 bases. Germline CDR1 MNHEY, CDR2 SMNVEV (reference sequence). The V segment lost 5 bases and the J segment 4 bases; nucleotides outside the gene matches: 7. This CDR3 comprises 15 residues. The DNA of the CDR3 is TGTGCCAGCAGTCCGACCGGGACAGTTAATGAAAAACTGTTTTTT. Its translation: CASSPTGTVNEKLFF. The variable domain in full, completed from reference TRBV27 and TRBJ1-4, reads EAQVTQNPRYLITVTGKKLTVTCSQNMNHEYMSWYRQDPGLGLRQIYYSMNVEVTDKGDVPEGYKVSRKEKRNFPLILESPSPNQTSLYFCASSPTGTVNEKLFFGSGTQLSVL.

Many counts were recorded for this clonotype. The rearrangement links TRBV7-9 to TRBJ1-2, with D maybe TRBD1 (5 bases). The CDR3 extends over 17 amino acids. The V gene's germline CDR1 is SEHNR and CDR2 FQNEAQ (reference sequence). V was pared by 5 bases and J by 8 bases, with 27 bases between. The CDR3 loop is CASSVTAFKGQRGGYTF. DNA for the CDR3: TGTGCCAGCAGCGTAACAGCCTTTAAAGGGCAACGGGGGGGCTACACCTTC.